The 4 T cell receptor beta chains below were found in one sample sequenced in a study of T cell responses to AZD1222 COVID-19 vaccine. Measured with immunoSEQ multiplex PCR; TCRdb has only the in-frame clones, and not every one. The sample shows around 160,000 clones, about nine tenths of them seen only once. The input for sequencing was peripheral blood, taken on day 0 of AZD1222 vaccination. These receptor sequences come from an adult in good health.

The genes are TRBV5-5 and TRBJ2-7; TRBD1 aligns across 9 bases. Germline V gene lookup returns CDR1 SGHKS and CDR2 YYEKEE (reference sequence). V shed 2 bases and J 5 bases; nucleotides not matched to a gene: 5. This CDR3 contains 14 residues. CDR3 sequence: CASSLQGAVDEQYF. The CDR3 coding sequence is TGTGCCAGCAGCTTACAGGGGGCGGTGGACGAGCAGTACTTC.

The CDR3 DNA sequence: TGTGCCAGCAGAGTAGGGGGGAAGGGAGGCAATCAGCCCCAGCATTTT. It translates to CASRVGGKGGNQPQHF. The chain combines TRBV7-3 with TRBJ1-5, with a weak D call TRBD1 (6 bases). Trimming pared 6 bases from V and 2 bases from J, leaving 17 bases between. The CDR3 loop spans 16 amino acids. Germline V gene sequence: CDR1 SGHTA, CDR2 FQGTGA. Complete variable domain (other parts from reference TRBV7-3 and TRBJ1-5): GAGVSQTPSNKVTEKGKYVELRCDPISGHTALYWYRQSLGQGPEFLIYFQGTGAADDSGLPNDRFFAVRPEGSVSTLKIQRTERGDSAVYLCASRVGGKGGNQPQHFGDGTRLSIL.

This chain joins TRBV2 and TRBJ2-1; possible D gene TRBD2, 6 bases. The CDR3 is 13 residues long. CDR1 is SNHLY and CDR2 is FYNNEI in the germline V gene. V was shortened by 7 bases and J by 1 base, with 8 bases between the two germline ends. The CDR3 sequence: CASKRVSYNEQFF. The DNA for the CDR3 is TGTGCCAGCAAGCGGGTGTCCTACAATGAGCAGTTCTTC.

The chain recombines TRBV2 with TRBJ1-6, with a possible D match to TRBD1 (6 bases). Deletions cut 8 bases from V and 5 bases from J, with 10 bases between. Germline CDR1 reads SNHLY; CDR2 reads FYNNEI. The CDR3 runs 13 residues. The CDR3 sequence: CASGQHNNSPLHF. The CDR3 coding sequence is TGTGCCAGCGGACAGCACAATAATTCACCCCTCCACTTT. The variable domain in full, with the rest retrieved from reference TRBV2 and TRBJ1-6, is EPEVTQTPSHQVTQMGQEVILRCVPISNHLYFYWYRQILGQKVEFLVSFYNNEISEKSEIFDDQFSVERPDGSNFTLKIRSTKLEDSAMYFCASGQHNNSPLHFGNGTRLTVT.